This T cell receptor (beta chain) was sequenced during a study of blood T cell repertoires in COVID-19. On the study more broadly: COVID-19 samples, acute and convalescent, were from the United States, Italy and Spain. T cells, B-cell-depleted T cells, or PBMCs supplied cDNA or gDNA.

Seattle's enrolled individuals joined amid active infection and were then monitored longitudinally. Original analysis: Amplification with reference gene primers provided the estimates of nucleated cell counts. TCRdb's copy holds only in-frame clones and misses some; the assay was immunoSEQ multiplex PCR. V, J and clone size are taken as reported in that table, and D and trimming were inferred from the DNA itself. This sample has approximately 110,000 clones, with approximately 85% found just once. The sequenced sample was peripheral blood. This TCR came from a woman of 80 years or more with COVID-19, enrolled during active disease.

The CDR3 spells CASSSSIGTEAFF. The CDR3 coding sequence is TGTGCCAGCAGTTCGTCTATCGGGACTGAAGCTTTCTTT. The rearrangement links TRBV6-5 to TRBJ1-1; D remains unclear. V was clipped by 4 bases and J by 5 bases, with 11 bases between them. The CDR3 is made up of 13 amino acids. Germline V lookup: CDR1 MNHEY, CDR2 SVGAGI.